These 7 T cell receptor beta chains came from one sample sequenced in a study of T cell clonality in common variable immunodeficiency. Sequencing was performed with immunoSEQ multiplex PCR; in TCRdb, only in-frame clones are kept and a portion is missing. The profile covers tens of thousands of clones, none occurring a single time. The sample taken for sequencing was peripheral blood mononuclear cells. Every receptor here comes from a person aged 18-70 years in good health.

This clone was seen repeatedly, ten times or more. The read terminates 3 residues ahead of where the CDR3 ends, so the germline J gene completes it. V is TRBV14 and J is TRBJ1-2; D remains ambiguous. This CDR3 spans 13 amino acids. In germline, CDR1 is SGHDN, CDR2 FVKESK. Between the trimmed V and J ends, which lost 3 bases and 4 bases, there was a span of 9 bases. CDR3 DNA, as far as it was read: TGTGCCAGCAGCCAGGCCCCCAGCTATGGC. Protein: CASSQAPSYG. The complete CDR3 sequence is CASSQAPSYGYTF.

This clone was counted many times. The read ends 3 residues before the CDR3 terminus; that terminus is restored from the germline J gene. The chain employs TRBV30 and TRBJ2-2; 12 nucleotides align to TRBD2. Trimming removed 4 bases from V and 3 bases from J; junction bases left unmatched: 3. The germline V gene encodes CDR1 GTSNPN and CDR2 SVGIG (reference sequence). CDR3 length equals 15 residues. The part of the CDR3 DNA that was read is TGTGCCTGGACGGGGACTAGCGGGTACACCGGGGAG. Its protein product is CAWTGTSGYTGE. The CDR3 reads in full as CAWTGTSGYTGELFF.

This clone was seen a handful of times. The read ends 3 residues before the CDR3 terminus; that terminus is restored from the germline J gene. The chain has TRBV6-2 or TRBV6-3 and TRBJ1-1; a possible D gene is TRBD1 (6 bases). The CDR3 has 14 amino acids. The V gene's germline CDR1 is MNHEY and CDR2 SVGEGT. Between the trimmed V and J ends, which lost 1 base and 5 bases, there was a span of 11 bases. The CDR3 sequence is CASSYLTGKTEAFF. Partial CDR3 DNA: TGTGCCAGCAGTTACTTAACAGGGAAGACTGAA.

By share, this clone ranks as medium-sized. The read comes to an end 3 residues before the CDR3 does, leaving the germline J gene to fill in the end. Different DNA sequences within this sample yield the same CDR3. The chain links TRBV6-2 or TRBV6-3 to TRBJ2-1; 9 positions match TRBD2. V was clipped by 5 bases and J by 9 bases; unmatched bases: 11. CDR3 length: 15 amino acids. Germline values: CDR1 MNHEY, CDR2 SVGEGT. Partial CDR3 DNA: TGTGCCAGCAGTGCTCTAGCGGGACCTCGGGGTGAG. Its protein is CASSALAGPRGE. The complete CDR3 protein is CASSALAGPRGEQFF.

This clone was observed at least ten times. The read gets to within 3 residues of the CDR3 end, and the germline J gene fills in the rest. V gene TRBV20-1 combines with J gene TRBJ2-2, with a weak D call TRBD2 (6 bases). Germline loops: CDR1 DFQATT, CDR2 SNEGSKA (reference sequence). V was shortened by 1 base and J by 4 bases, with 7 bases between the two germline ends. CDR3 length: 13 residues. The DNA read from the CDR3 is TGCAGTGCTAGAGGGGGGGTCACCGGGGAG. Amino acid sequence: CSARGGVTGE. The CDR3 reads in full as CSARGGVTGELFF.

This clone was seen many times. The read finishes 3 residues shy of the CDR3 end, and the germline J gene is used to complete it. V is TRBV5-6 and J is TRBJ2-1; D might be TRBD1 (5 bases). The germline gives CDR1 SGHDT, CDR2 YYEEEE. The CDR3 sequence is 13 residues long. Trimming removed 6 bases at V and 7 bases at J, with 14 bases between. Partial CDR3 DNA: TGTGCCAGCAAATTATGGGGCACAAATGAG. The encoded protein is CASKLWGTNE. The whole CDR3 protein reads CASKLWGTNEQFF.

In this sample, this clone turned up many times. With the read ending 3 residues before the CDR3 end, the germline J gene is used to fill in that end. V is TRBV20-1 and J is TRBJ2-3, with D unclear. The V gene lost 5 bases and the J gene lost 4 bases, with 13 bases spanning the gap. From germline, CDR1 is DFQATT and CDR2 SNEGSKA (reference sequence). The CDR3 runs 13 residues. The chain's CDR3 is CSALQGWADTQYF. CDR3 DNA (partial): TGCAGTGCTCTCCAAGGGTGGGCAGATACG.